The 29 T cell receptor beta chains reported below all come from one sample, sequenced in a study of technical replicates of blood from a handful of donors. The protocol was immunoSEQ multiplex PCR, while the TCRdb copy is restricted to in-frame clones and leaves out a portion. The table shows around 79,000 clones, with around 94% occurring only once. Sample: T cells isolated from PBMCs. The source is a human donor in good health.

This chain uses TRBV18 with TRBJ1-2; unclear D gene. V was shortened by 0 bases and J by 8 bases, with 10 bases between the two germline ends. CDR3 length equals 13 residues. Germline loops: CDR1 KGHSH, CDR2 LQKENI. The CDR3 DNA sequence: TGTGCCAGCTCACCACCGGAGACCCTGGGCTACACCTTC. Its protein is CASSPPETLGYTF.

As to this clone: A junction end diverges from the germline sequence, so it may reflect a read error. The chain links TRBV28 to TRBJ2-1; D ambiguous. Per germline, CDR1 MDHEN and CDR2 SYDVKM. The CDR3 contains 12 residues. CDR3 nucleotides: TGTGCCAGCAGTTTACTTTACATTGAGCAGTTCTTC. This translates into CASSLLYIEQFF. Full variable domain (rest looked up from reference TRBV28 and TRBJ2-1): DVKVTQSSRYLVKRTGEKVFLECVQDMDHENMFWYRQDPGLGLRLIYFSYDVKMKEKGDIPEGYSVSREKKERFSLILESASTNQTSMYLCASSLLYIEQFFGPGTRLTVL.

This sequence joins TRBV4-1 and TRBJ2-2; 7 positions match TRBD2. This CDR3 has 16 amino acids. V dropped 1 base and J dropped 3; count of bases not matched to a gene: 5. In germline, CDR1 is MGHRA, CDR2 YSYEKL. The CDR3 sequence is CASSQVEAGYTGELFF. The CDR3 DNA is TGCGCCAGCAGCCAAGTAGAAGCGGGATACACCGGGGAGCTGTTTTTT.

This clone was seen only once. The J gene is TRBJ2-3, the V gene TRBV6-1; no clear D gene. Germline CDR1 reads MNHNS; CDR2 reads SASEGT. The CDR3 runs 14 residues. The V gene lost 7 bases and the J gene lost 0 bases, with 11 bases spanning the gap. CDR3 nucleotide sequence: TGTGCCAGCATCCGAGAATTCAGCACAGATACGCAGTATTTT. Its translation: CASIREFSTDTQYF.

V gene TRBV14 combines with J gene TRBJ2-7; 12 bases are a match to TRBD2. Germline V gene lookup returns CDR1 SGHDN and CDR2 FVKESK. J lost 5 bases, V lost 5 bases, and 7 bases had no gene match. The CDR3 is made up of 15 amino acids. This CDR3 is CASSWTSGKYDEQYF. The CDR3 nucleotides are TGTGCCAGCAGCTGGACTAGCGGGAAATACGACGAGCAGTACTTC.

This rearrangement joins TRBV25-1 to TRBJ2-5; 9 bases match TRBD2. Near its end, the DNA agrees better with TRBJ2-7, so the J call may be wrong. In germline, CDR1 is MGHDK, CDR2 SYGVNS. The CDR3 is 13 amino acids. The CDR3 DNA follows: TGTGCGTGCGGGGAAGCGGGAGGCTACGAGCAGTACTTC. It encodes CACGEAGGYEQYF.

The genes are TRBV18 and TRBJ2-5; 7 nucleotides match TRBD1. The CDR3 extends over 14 amino acids. V shed 5 bases and J 2 bases; nucleotides not matched to a gene: 5. The germline CDR1 and CDR2 sequences are KGHSH and LQKENI. The CDR3 here is CASSRGLSQETQYF. CDR3 DNA: TGTGCCAGCTCAAGGGGGCTCTCGCAAGAGACCCAGTACTTC.

The V call is TRBV7-2, the J call TRBJ2-1; no reliable D call. The ends were cut back, 1 base at V and 10 bases at J, with 11 bases in the middle. The CDR3 is 13 amino acids. CDR1 and CDR2 from the germline V gene are SGHTA and FQGNSA. CDR3 sequence: CASSLDPRWEQFF. CDR3 nucleotides: TGTGCCAGCAGCTTAGACCCTAGGTGGGAGCAGTTCTTC.

This clone showed up just once. The rearrangement uses TRBV9 and TRBJ2-1; D is possibly TRBD2 (5 bases). The CDR3 extends over 14 amino acids. Germline V gene sequence: CDR1 SGDLS, CDR2 YYNGEE. Trimming took off 2 bases at V and 2 bases at J, with 8 bases between the two ends. The DNA for the CDR3 is TGTGCCAGCAGCGTGTCGGGAACCTACAATGAGCAGTTCTTC. This encodes CASSVSGTYNEQFF.

The chain has TRBV18 and TRBJ1-2, with D uncertain. The CDR3 is 12 residues long. Looked up from germline, CDR1 is KGHSH and CDR2 is LQKENI. V gave up 2 bases and J gave up 8 bases, with 9 bases separating them. This chain's CDR3 is CASSPEVGGYTF. CDR3 sequence (DNA): TGTGCCAGCTCACCAGAGGTAGGAGGCTACACCTTC.

The chain employs TRBV9 and TRBJ2-1; D remains unclear. This CDR3 is built from 14 residues. In germline, CDR1 is SGDLS, CDR2 YYNGEE. The V end was cut by 5 bases, the J end by 0 bases, with 9 bases between. The CDR3: CASRSLSSYNEQFF. The CDR3 nucleotides are TGTGCCAGCAGGAGCCTGAGCTCCTACAATGAGCAGTTCTTC.

This chain links TRBV19 with TRBJ1-2; 10 bases map to TRBD1. The ends lost 2 bases at V and 8 bases at J; junction bases unmatched: 11. The CDR3 consists of 16 residues. Germline V lookup: CDR1 LNHDA, CDR2 SQIVND (reference sequence). The CDR3 sequence: CASSIPWQRDRGGYTF. The CDR3 nucleotides are TGTGCCAGTAGTATACCATGGCAACGGGACAGGGGAGGCTACACCTTC.

The gene calls are TRBV7-2 and TRBJ1-5, with D uncertain. V was clipped by 1 base and J by 6 bases, with 13 bases between them. CDR1 is SGHTA and CDR2 is FQGNSA in the germline V gene. The CDR3 covers 15 residues. DNA for the CDR3: TGTGCCAGCAGCTTAGGGGTGGCAGGCATTCAGCCCCAGCATTTT. It codes for CASSLGVAGIQPQHF. The full variable domain, rest sourced from reference TRBV7-2 and TRBJ1-5, is GAGVSQSPSNKVTEKGKDVELRCDPISGHTALYWYRQSLGQGLEFLIYFQGNSAPDKSGLPSDRFSAERTGGSVSTLTIQRTQQEDSAVYLCASSLGVAGIQPQHFGDGTRLSIL.

This rearrangement joins TRBV5-1 to TRBJ1-1; D gene unclear. CDR3 length: 15 amino acids. V lost 4 bases and J 1 base, leaving 14 bases between the germline ends. Germline-derived CDR1 and CDR2 are SGHRS and YFSETQ. CDR3 amino acids: CASSAPERGNTEAFF. The CDR3 nucleotides read TGCGCCAGCAGCGCACCGGAAAGAGGGAACACTGAAGCTTTCTTT. Full variable domain (outside the CDR3, taken from reference TRBV5-1 and TRBJ1-1): KAGVTQTPRYLIKTRGQQVTLSCSPISGHRSVSWYQQTPGQGLQFLFEYFSETQRNKGNFPGRFSGRQFSNSRSEMNVSTLELGDSALYLCASSAPERGNTEAFFGQGTRLTVV.

The chain carries TRBV30 and TRBJ2-7; D is perhaps TRBD1 (5 bases). The CDR3 covers 11 residues. The germline CDR1 and CDR2 sequences are GTSNPN and SVGIG (reference sequence). V was pared by 5 bases and J by 3 bases, with 8 bases between. CDR3 coding DNA: TGTGCCTGGCTAGACAGCTACGAGCAGTACTTC. This codes for CAWLDSYEQYF.

J is TRBJ1-1 and V is TRBV12-5, with TRBD1 as a possible D gene (5 bases). Trimming shortened V by 8 bases and J by 0 bases, and 13 bases separated the two germline ends. From germline, CDR1 is LGHNT and CDR2 FRNRAP. The CDR3 is 14 amino acids. CDR3 DNA sequence: TGTGCTAGTCAATCCGGGACTGTGAACACTGAAGCTTTCTTT. Amino acids: CASQSGTVNTEAFF.

V is TRBV19 and J is TRBJ2-7, with D uncertain. The CDR3 loop spans 13 amino acids. Germline V gene sequence: CDR1 LNHDA, CDR2 SQIVND (reference sequence). The germline V and J ends were trimmed by 7 bases and 0 bases, with 10 bases remaining between them. In nucleotides, the CDR3 is TGTGCCAGTAACCCAGGCAGCTCCTACGAGCAGTACTTC. This gives the protein CASNPGSSYEQYF.

The chain has TRBV29-1 and TRBJ1-4; no clear D gene. The CDR3 loop spans 13 amino acids. V gave up 4 bases and J gave up 7 bases, with 13 bases separating them. CDR1 and CDR2 (germline): SQVTM, ANQGSEA. CDR3 in DNA: TGCAGCGTTGTTACCGGAGAGGGTGAAAAACTGTTTTTT. Translating it yields CSVVTGEGEKLFF.

The V gene is TRBV21-1, the J gene TRBJ1-1; the table's D call, TRBD1, was not checked against the DNA. TRBV21-1 constitutes a pseudogene. The CDR3 runs 17 residues. The DNA of the CDR3 is TGTGCCAGCAGCAAAATGATTTGGGACAGCCATAACACTGAAGCTTTCTTT. Its translation is CASSKMIWDSHNTEAFF.

CDR3 in DNA: TGTGCCTGGAGTGTACCTACTAGCGGGATTCCCTACGAGCAGTACTTC. Translation gives CAWSVPTSGIPYEQYF. This chain links TRBV30 with TRBJ2-7; 10 bases align to TRBD2. The CDR3 is 16 amino acids. Germline assignment: CDR1 GTSNPN and CDR2 SVGIG (reference sequence). Unmatched junction bases numbered 7, after V lost 0 bases and J lost 2 bases.

This rearrangement joins TRBV15 to TRBJ2-7, with D tentatively TRBD2 (6 bases). Germline CDR1 is LNHNV and CDR2 is YYDKDF (reference sequence). Trimming took off 1 base at V and 3 bases at J, with 13 bases between the two ends. This CDR3 region has 15 residues. The CDR3 DNA sequence: TGTGCCACCAGCAGAGGGAGGGAAACCTACTACGAGCAGTACTTC. Protein sequence: CATSRGRETYYEQYF.

The chain recombines TRBV2 with TRBJ2-7; D is possibly TRBD2 (5 bases). CDR3 size: 13 residues. Germline CDR1 SNHLY, CDR2 FYNNEI. Trimming stripped 7 bases from V and 0 bases from J, with 10 bases between. The CDR3 here is CASKRTLSYEQYF. CDR3 in DNA: TGTGCCAGCAAGAGGACTCTCTCCTACGAGCAGTACTTC.

The chain recombines TRBV11-2 with TRBJ1-1; no clear D gene. CDR1 is SGHAT, CDR2 FQNNGV, per germline. There are 13 residues in the CDR3. V lost 0 bases, J lost 3 bases, and 5 bases lay in between. The CDR3 coding sequence is TGTGCCAGCAGCTTAGACTATGACACTGAAGCTTTCTTT. Its protein product is CASSLDYDTEAFF.

The J gene is TRBJ2-7, the V gene TRBV29-1; no clear D. V dropped 0 bases and J dropped 4 bases, with 4 bases sitting between them. The V gene's germline CDR1 is SQVTM and CDR2 ANQGSEA. CDR3 length equals 11 residues. The CDR3 bases are TGCAGCGTTGAAGAAGCATACGAGCAGTACTTC. Amino acid sequence: CSVEEAYEQYF.

The rearrangement links TRBV5-1 to TRBJ2-1; D is ambiguous. Germline-derived CDR1 and CDR2 are SGHRS and YFSETQ. Deletions cut 2 bases from V and 0 bases from J, with 6 bases between. The CDR3 is 14 residues long. The CDR3 here is CASSFASSYNEQFF. CDR3 DNA: TGCGCCAGCAGCTTTGCCAGCTCCTACAATGAGCAGTTCTTC.

The gene calls are TRBV29-1 and TRBJ2-3; 7 nucleotides align to TRBD1. The V and J ends lost 4 bases and 5 bases, in that order; junction bases with no gene match: 3. The CDR3 runs to 12 residues. In germline, CDR1 is SQVTM, CDR2 ANQGSEA. The CDR3 here is CSVGTGQDTQYF. The CDR3 bases are TGCAGCGTTGGGACAGGTCAAGATACGCAGTATTTT.

The chain joins TRBV19 to TRBJ1-5; a weak D match, TRBD1 (5 bases). The CDR3 is made up of 14 amino acids. Germline CDR1 LNHDA, CDR2 SQIVND (reference sequence). The V and J ends lost 8 bases and 3 bases respectively, with 14 bases between them. The CDR3 is CASLGLTNNQPQHF. The CDR3 DNA reads as TGTGCCAGTTTGGGACTTACAAACAATCAGCCCCAGCATTTT.

The chain recombines TRBV28 with TRBJ1-2, with D possibly TRBD1 on 5 matching bases. This CDR3 is built from 14 residues. CDR1 is MDHEN and CDR2 is SYDVKM in the germline V gene. V was trimmed by 4 bases and J by 4 bases, leaving 13 bases between them. The CDR3 loop reads CASSSRTGVYGYTF. The CDR3, as DNA: TGTGCCAGCAGTTCGAGGACGGGGGTCTATGGCTACACCTTC.

This clone was picked up one time. The rearrangement joins TRBV29-1 to TRBJ1-1; D might be TRBD1 (6 bases). Deletions cut 4 bases from V and 1 base from J, with 10 bases between. Looked up from germline, CDR1 is SQVTM and CDR2 is ANQGSEA. This CDR3 has 13 amino acids. The CDR3 region has the DNA TGCAGCGTTGCCAGGGGCCCGAACACTGAAGCTTTCTTT. The encoded protein is CSVARGPNTEAFF.